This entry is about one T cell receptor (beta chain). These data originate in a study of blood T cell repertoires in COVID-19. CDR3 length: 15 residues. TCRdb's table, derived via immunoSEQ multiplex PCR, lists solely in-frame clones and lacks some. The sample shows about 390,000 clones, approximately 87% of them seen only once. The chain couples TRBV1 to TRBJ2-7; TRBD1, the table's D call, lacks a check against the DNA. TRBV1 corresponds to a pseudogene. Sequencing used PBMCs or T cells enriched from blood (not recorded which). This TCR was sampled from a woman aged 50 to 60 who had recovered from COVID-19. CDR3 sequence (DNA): TGCACCAGCAGCCGCGACCGGGACAGGGATTACGAGCAGTACTTC. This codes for CTSSRDRDRDYEQYF.